This TCR beta chain was obtained from a study of OX40 agonist ivuxolimab in advanced cancers. Whole-study context: Administration of intravenous ivuxolimab to patients occurred every 2 weeks at 0.01 to 10 mg/kg. From about 23 to 85 years was the age range, with a mean of around 56 years, and around 84% were male. Whole-study results and caveats: In general, CD8+ T cells held more expanded clones than CD4+ did, on average. Low levels of normalized T-cell clonal expansion also appeared in some nonresponders.

Repertoires were generated with immunoSEQ multiplex PCR, while TCRdb's copy carries only in-frame clones and drops some. Altogether about 93,000 clones are present, around 90% being singletons, with the ten largest covering 0.5% to 0.65%. As regards this clone: Its cognate antigen is unknown.

The CDR3 loop spans 16 amino acids. V lost 0 bases, J lost 2 bases, and 11 bases lay in between. CDR1 and CDR2 from the germline V gene are SGDLS and YYNGEE. This TCR came from an adult with an advanced solid tumor such as melanoma, head and neck, liver or kidney cancer. Specimen: CD4+ or CD8+ T cells sorted from blood, collected in a trial of the OX40 agonist ivuxolimab. This sequence joins TRBV9 and TRBJ2-2; TRBD1 might be the D (6 bases). The CDR3 is CASSVEGDLNTGELFF. DNA for the CDR3: TGTGCCAGCAGCGTAGAGGGGGACCTAAACACCGGGGAGCTGTTTTTT.